This T cell receptor (beta chain) was found in a study of identical twins. Trimming took 5 bases from V and 2 from J, leaving 16 bases between them. This CDR3 comprises 14 residues. Germline CDR1 DFQATT, CDR2 SNEGSKA (reference sequence). Via MiXCR, TCRdb re-called the 5' RACE reads, giving one row per CDR3 protein. The top ten clones hold about 12% of a sample with roughly 720,000 distinct CDR3 sequences, 18% of them seen once. These same records also appear under a second study, on T cells expressing NK-cell markers.

The sequence came from a woman under 30 in good health. The genes are TRBV20-1 and TRBJ2-7; unclear D gene. Sequenced sample: PBMCs. The CDR3 loop reads CSAQSGPLTYEQYF. The CDR3 DNA sequence: TGCAGTGCTCAATCCGGGCCCCTCACCTACGAGCAGTACTTC.